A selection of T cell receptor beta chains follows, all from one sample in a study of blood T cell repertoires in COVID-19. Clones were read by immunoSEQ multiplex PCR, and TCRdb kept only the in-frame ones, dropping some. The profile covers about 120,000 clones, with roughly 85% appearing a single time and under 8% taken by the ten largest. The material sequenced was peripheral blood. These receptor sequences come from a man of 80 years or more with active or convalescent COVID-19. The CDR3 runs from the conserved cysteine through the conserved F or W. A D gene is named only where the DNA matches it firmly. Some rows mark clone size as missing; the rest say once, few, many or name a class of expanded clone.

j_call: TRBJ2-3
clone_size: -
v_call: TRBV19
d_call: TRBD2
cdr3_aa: CASSPGGTQYF
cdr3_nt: TGTGCCAGTAGCCCGGGAGGGACGCAGTATTTT

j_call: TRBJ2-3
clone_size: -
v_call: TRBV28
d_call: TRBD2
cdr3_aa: CASSFSGAPDTQYF
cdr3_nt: TGTGCCAGCAGTTTTAGCGGGGCCCCAGATACGCAGTATTTT

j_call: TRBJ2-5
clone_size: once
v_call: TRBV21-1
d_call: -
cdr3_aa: CASGSWVAEYQETQYF
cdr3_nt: TGTGCCAGCGGCTCTTGGGTAGCGGAGTACCAAGAGACCCAGTACTTC

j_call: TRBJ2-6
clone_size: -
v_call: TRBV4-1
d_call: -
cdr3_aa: CASSQIGQSLSGANVLTF
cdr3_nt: TGCGCCAGCAGCCAAATTGGCCAGTCCCTCTCTGGGGCCAACGTCCTGACTTTC

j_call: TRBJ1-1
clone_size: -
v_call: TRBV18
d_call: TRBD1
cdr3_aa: CASSPTDRGNTEAFF
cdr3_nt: TGTGCCAGCTCACCAACGGACAGGGGAAACACTGAAGCTTTCTTT

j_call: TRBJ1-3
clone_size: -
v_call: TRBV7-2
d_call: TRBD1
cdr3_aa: CASSLVSTGLSGNTIYF
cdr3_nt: TGTGCCAGCAGCTTAGTTTCGACAGGGCTCTCTGGAAACACCATATATTTT

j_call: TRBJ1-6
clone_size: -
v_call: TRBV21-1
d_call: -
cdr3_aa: CASSNHSRRHSSVSPLHF
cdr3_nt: TGTGCCAGCAGCAACCACTCTCGCCGACATTCGTCAGTCTCACCCCTCCACTTT

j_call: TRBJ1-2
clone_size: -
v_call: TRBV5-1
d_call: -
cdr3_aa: CASSPGALNNYGYTF
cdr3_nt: TGCGCCAGCAGCCCTGGGGCTTTAAATAACTATGGCTACACCTTC

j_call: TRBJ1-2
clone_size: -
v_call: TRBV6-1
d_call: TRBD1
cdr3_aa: CASSDETGARGYGYTF
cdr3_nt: TGTGCCAGCAGTGATGAGACAGGGGCCCGCGGCTATGGCTACACCTTC

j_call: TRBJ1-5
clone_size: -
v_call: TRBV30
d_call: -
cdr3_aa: CAWSAGQGMPQHF
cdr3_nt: TGTGCCTGGAGTGCCGGCCAGGGAATGCCCCAGCATTTT

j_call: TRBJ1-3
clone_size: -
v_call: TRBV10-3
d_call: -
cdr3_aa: CAIKAESSSGNTIYF
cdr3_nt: TGTGCCATCAAGGCGGAGAGTAGCTCTGGAAACACCATATATTTT

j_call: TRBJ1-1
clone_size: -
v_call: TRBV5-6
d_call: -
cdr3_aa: CASSVGARNTEAFF
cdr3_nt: TGTGCCAGCAGCGTGGGGGCTCGGAACACTGAAGCTTTCTTT

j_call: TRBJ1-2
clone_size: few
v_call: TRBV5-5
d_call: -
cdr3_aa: CASSLDWTVYGYTF
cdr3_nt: TGTGCCAGCAGCTTGGATTGGACAGTATATGGCTACACCTTC

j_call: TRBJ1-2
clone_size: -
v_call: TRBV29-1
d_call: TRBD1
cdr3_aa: CSVRDSTLYGYTF
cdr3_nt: TGCAGCGTTCGGGACAGTACCCTCTATGGCTACACCTTC

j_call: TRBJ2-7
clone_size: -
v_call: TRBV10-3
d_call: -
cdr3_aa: CAIAWTEYEQYF
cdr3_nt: TGTGCCATCGCCTGGACAGAATACGAGCAGTACTTC

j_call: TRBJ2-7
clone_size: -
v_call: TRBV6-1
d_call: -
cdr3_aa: CASSDKWPQTYEQYF
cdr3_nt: TGTGCCAGCAGTGATAAGTGGCCCCAGACCTACGAGCAGTACTTC

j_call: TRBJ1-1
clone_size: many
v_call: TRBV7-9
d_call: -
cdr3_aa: CASSTLTDEAFF
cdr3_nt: TGTGCCAGCAGCACCTTGACAGATGAAGCTTTCTTT

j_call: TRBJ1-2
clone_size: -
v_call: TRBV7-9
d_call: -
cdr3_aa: CASSQGTPYGYTF
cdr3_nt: TGTGCCAGCAGCCAGGGGACACCCTATGGCTACACCTTC

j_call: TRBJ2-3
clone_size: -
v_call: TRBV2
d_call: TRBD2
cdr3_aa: CASVRREVTDTQYF
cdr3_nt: TGTGCCAGCGTGCGGCGGGAGGTGACAGATACGCAGTATTTT

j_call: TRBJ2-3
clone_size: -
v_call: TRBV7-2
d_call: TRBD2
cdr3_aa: CASSVTSGKIIDTQYF
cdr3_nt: TGTGCCAGCAGTGTGACTAGCGGGAAGATTATAGATACGCAGTATTTT

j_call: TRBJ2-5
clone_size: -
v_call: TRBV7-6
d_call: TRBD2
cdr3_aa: CASSLELAGRLQETQYF
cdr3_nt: TGTGCCAGCAGCTTAGAACTAGCGGGTCGCCTCCAAGAGACCCAGTACTTC

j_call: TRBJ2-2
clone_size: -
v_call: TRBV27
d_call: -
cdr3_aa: CASSLRRINTGELFF
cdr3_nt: TGTGCCAGCAGTTTACGGAGAATTAACACCGGGGAGCTGTTTTTT

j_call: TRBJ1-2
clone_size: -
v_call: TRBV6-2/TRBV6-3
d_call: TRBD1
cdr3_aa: CASSSLPRGQGRGYTF
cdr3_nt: TGTGCCAGCAGTTCACTCCCTCGGGGACAGGGACGAGGCTACACCTTC

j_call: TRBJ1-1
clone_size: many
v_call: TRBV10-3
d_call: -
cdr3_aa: CAIRLYEEGEAFF
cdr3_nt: TGTGCCATCAGGCTCTATGAGGAGGGCGAAGCTTTCTTT

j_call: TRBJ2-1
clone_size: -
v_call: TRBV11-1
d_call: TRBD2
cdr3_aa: CASSSGLAGLEQFF
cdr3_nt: TGTGCCAGCAGCTCAGGACTAGCGGGACTCGAGCAGTTCTTC

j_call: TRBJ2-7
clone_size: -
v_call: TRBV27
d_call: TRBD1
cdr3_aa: CASSRQGSSGEQYF
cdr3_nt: TGTGCCAGCAGCCGACAGGGGAGTTCGGGGGAGCAGTACTTC

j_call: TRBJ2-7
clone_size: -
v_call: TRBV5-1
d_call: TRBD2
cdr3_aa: CASSWLPGGGPYEQYF
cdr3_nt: TGCGCCAGCAGCTGGCTCCCGGGGGGAGGCCCCTACGAGCAGTACTTC

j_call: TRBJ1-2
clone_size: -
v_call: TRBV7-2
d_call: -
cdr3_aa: CASSAAGGGYGYTF
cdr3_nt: TGTGCCAGCAGCGCTGCGGGGGGCGGCTATGGCTACACCTTC